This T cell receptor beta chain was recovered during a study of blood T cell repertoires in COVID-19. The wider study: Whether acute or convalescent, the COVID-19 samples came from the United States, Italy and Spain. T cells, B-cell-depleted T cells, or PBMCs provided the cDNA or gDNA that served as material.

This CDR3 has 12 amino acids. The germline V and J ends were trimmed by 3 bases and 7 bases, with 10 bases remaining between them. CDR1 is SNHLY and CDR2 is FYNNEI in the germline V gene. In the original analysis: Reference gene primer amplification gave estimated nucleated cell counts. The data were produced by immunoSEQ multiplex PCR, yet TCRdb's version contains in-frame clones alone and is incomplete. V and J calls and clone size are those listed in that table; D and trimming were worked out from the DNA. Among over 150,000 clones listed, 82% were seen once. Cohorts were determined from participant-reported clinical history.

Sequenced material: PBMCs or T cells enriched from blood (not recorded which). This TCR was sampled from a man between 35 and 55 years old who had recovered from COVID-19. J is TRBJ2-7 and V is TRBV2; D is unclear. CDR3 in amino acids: CASSEVVQEQYV. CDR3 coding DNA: TGTGCCAGCAGTGAGGTCGTGCAGGAGCAGTACGTC.